Each of the 21 T cell receptor beta chains below was sequenced from the same sample in a study of blood T cells in healthy people across ages (dated by TCRdb to the mid-2010s). Library method: 5' RACE. TCRdb names Illumina HiSeq 2500 as the instrument used. A second PCR of about 6 to 12 cycles was run with a J-beta primer mix and a sample-barcoded 5' primer. TCRdb took the public reads, trimmed them with fastp at Q25, ran MiXCR for clone calling and kept in-frame beta chains. For every CDR3 protein sequence, its rows merge into one entry that carries the most common genes and DNA. The sample has 1.5 million or so distinct CDR3 sequences on record, approximately 42% of them singletons. Under 5% of the sample is held by the ten biggest clonotypes. Material for sequencing was blood. Source of these receptors: a woman younger than 30 in good health.

This chain connects TRBV6-2 or TRBV6-3 to TRBJ2-7; TRBD1 is a possible D gene (6 bases). The CDR3 contains 15 residues. Germline V gene data show CDR1 as MNHEY and CDR2 as SVGEGT. The ends were cut back, 5 bases at V and 6 bases at J, with 20 bases in the middle. The DNA for the CDR3 is TGTGCCAGCAGTCCACGCCCCGGACAGACCACCGAGCAGTACTTC. Its translation: CASSPRPGQTTEQYF.

This clonotype was detected many times. V gene TRBV6-2 or TRBV6-3 combines with J gene TRBJ2-1; 9 bases fit TRBD2. Per germline, CDR1 MNHEY and CDR2 SVGEGT. Trimming took 2 bases from V and 1 from J; bases not matched to a gene: 6. There are 17 residues in the CDR3. CDR3 region: CASSYHPGLASYNEQFF. CDR3 coding DNA: TGTGCCAGCAGTTACCATCCGGGACTAGCTTCCTACAATGAGCAGTTCTTC.

The table lists this clonotype with a count of one. Since no conserved phenylalanine or tryptophan closes the CDR3, a read error is the likely cause. The CDR3 here is CASSGPGVPDEQFS. The CDR3 DNA reads TGCGCCAGCAGCGGTCCGGGAGTACCAGATGAGCAGTTCTCC. The V gene is TRBV5-1, the J gene TRBJ2-1, with a tentative D call TRBD2 (6 bases). V lost 4 bases and J 8 bases, leaving 16 bases between the germline ends. The germline CDR1 and CDR2 sequences are SGHRS and YFSETQ. The CDR3 has 14 amino acids.

This clonotype was seen ten or more times. The chain couples TRBV20-1 to TRBJ2-3, with D possibly TRBD1 on 5 matching bases. The V gene's germline CDR1 is DFQATT and CDR2 SNEGSKA (reference sequence). The CDR3 covers 15 residues. V lost 3 bases and J 0 bases, leaving 13 bases between the germline ends. CDR3 sequence: CSASWGSSSTDTQYF. The CDR3 DNA reads TGCAGTGCTAGTTGGGGCAGTTCTAGCACAGATACGCAGTATTTT.

The rearrangement links TRBV25-1 to TRBJ1-2; D gene ambiguous. The ends were cut back, 3 bases at V and 8 bases at J, with 10 bases in the middle. Per germline, CDR1 MGHDK and CDR2 SYGVNS. The CDR3 covers 12 residues. CDR3 sequence: CASSDIPWGYTF. The CDR3 DNA is TGTGCCAGCAGTGACATCCCCTGGGGCTACACCTTC.

In the case of this clonotype: One junction end disagrees with the germline gene, perhaps due to a read error. This chain links TRBV7-7 with TRBJ2-1, with 8 bases fitting TRBD1. The CDR3 consists of 18 residues. Germline V lookup: CDR1 SSHAT, CDR2 FNYEAQ (reference sequence). CDR3 in amino acids: CASSLKSPGGSGYNEQFF. CDR3 coding DNA: TGTGCTAGCAGCTTAAAGTCCCCAGGGGGCTCGGGTTACAATGAGCAGTTCTTC.

As DNA, the CDR3 is TGTGCAGTTGGTCCTCAAACAGGGGGCACCGGGGAGCTGTTTTTT. Its protein product is CAVGPQTGGTGELFF. The chain joins TRBV19 to TRBJ2-2, with 8 bases matching TRBD1. The CDR3 sequence is 15 residues long. Looked up from germline, CDR1 is LNHDA and CDR2 is SQIVND (reference sequence).

This clonotype has a count of ten or more. The rearrangement uses TRBV29-1 and TRBJ2-1; D remains ambiguous. The CDR3 sequence is 11 residues long. The V end lost 1 base, the J end lost 6 bases, and 4 bases lay between the germline ends. CDR1 is SQVTM and CDR2 is ANQGSEA in the germline V gene. In nucleotides, the CDR3 is TGCAGCGTTGAAGGGGCCAATGAGCAGTTCTTC. As protein: CSVEGANEQFF.

The chain links TRBV6-2 or TRBV6-3 to TRBJ2-5; 10 bases map to TRBD2. Trimming removed 6 bases from V and 5 bases from J; junction bases left unmatched: 12. The CDR3 has 16 residues. CDR1 is MNHEY and CDR2 is SVGEGT in the germline V gene. CDR3 DNA sequence: TGTGCCAGCAGCCTACTAAGACTAGCGGGCTCCGAGACCCAGTACTTC. Protein: CASSLLRLAGSETQYF.

This clonotype was observed once. J is TRBJ1-1 and V is TRBV4-2; possibly TRBD1 for D (5 bases). The CDR3 is made up of 15 amino acids. Germline CDR1 and CDR2: LGHNA and YNFKEQ. Trimming left V 4 bases short and J 4 bases short, with 16 bases between. CDR3 loop: CASSLPGPRGTEAFF. The CDR3 DNA follows: TGTGCCAGCAGCCTTCCGGGACCCCGGGGCACTGAAGCTTTCTTT.

The chain links TRBV7-9 to TRBJ1-2, with D possibly matching TRBD1 (5 bases). The germline V gene has CDR1 SEHNR and CDR2 FQNEAQ (reference sequence). The CDR3 contains 17 residues. Trimming shortened V by 5 bases and J by 0 bases, and 19 bases separated the two germline ends. The CDR3 spells CASSPRQDTLPNYGYTF. CDR3 DNA sequence: TGTGCCAGCAGCCCACGGCAGGACACCCTTCCTAACTATGGCTACACCTTC.

The chain has TRBV13 and TRBJ2-4; 10 bases line up with TRBD2. V lost 5 bases and J lost 4; bases outside the gene matches: 8. The V gene's germline CDR1 is PRHDT and CDR2 FYEKMQ (reference sequence). This CDR3 comprises 16 residues. In DNA form, the CDR3 reads TGTGCCAGCAGCAACCTAGCGGGGGTCAGTAAAAACATTCAGTACTTC. Translated, it gives CASSNLAGVSKNIQYF.

This clonotype occurred a few times. This rearrangement joins TRBV15 to TRBJ2-7; D might be TRBD1 (5 bases). The CDR3 is 14 residues long. CDR1 and CDR2 from the germline V gene are LNHNV and YYDKDF (reference sequence). V gave up 0 bases and J gave up 7 bases, with 13 bases separating them. This CDR3 is CATSREPGFGEQYF. CDR3 nucleotides: TGTGCCACCAGCAGAGAACCAGGGTTTGGGGAGCAGTACTTC. Looking up the rest from reference TRBV15 and TRBJ2-7 gives the full variable domain: DAMVIQNPRYQVTQFGKPVTLSCSQTLNHNVMYWYQQKSSQAPKLLFHYYDKDFNNEADTPDNFQSRRPNTSFCFLDIRSPGLGDTAMYLCATSREPGFGEQYFGPGTRLTVT.

The V call is TRBV5-5, the J call TRBJ1-2; 9 nucleotides match TRBD1. The CDR3 contains 14 residues. Trimming at V came to 4 bases and at J to 7 bases, leaving 8 bases not matched to a gene. From germline, CDR1 is SGHKS and CDR2 YYEKEE (reference sequence). CDR3 in amino acids: CASSATGGASGYTF. CDR3 DNA sequence: TGTGCCAGCAGCGCAACAGGGGGCGCGAGTGGCTACACCTTC.

The V gene is TRBV5-6, the J gene TRBJ2-5, with D perhaps given as TRBD1 or TRBD2 (5 bases each). Judging by the DNA end, TRBJ2-7 fits better; the J call may be wrong. Germline CDR1 is SGHDT and CDR2 is YYEEEE. CDR3 size: 14 residues. DNA of the CDR3: TGTGCCAGCAGTACCAGCGAGGGGAAGTACGAGCAGTACTTC. Amino acids: CASSTSEGKYEQYF.

The rearrangement links TRBV4-1 to TRBJ2-3; TRBD2 might be the D (6 bases). Germline V CDR1 and CDR2: MGHRA, YSYEKL. The CDR3 totals 18 residues. V was shortened by 4 bases and J by 2 bases, with 22 bases between the two germline ends. DNA of the CDR3: TGCGCCAGCAGCCCCTCAATTGCGGGACGAGGTTCCACAGATACGCAGTATTTT. Amino acid sequence: CASSPSIAGRGSTDTQYF.

This clonotype has a handful of counts. The rearrangement joins TRBV21-1 to TRBJ1-1; the table's TRBD1 call for D was not verified on the DNA. TRBV21-1 is classified as a pseudogene. CDR3 length: 19 amino acids. In DNA form, the CDR3 reads TGTGCCAGCAGCAAAGTTGGTGGACAGGGGGCCGCGAGGAACACTGAAGCTTTCTTT. Its protein is CASSKVGGQGAARNTEAFF.

The V and J genes are TRBV27 and TRBJ1-1, with 7 bases matching TRBD1. The V and J ends lost 7 bases and 0 bases, in that order; junction bases with no gene match: 2. Per the germline V gene, CDR1 is MNHEY and CDR2 is SMNVEV (reference sequence). The CDR3 is 13 amino acids. This CDR3 is CASKQGLNTEAFF. CDR3 in DNA: TGTGCCAGCAAACAGGGGTTGAACACTGAAGCTTTCTTT.

The V and J genes are TRBV4-1 and TRBJ2-3; D is unclear. The ends were cut back, 3 bases at V and 2 bases at J, with 12 bases in the middle. The CDR3 totals 15 residues. Germline CDR1 reads MGHRA; CDR2 reads YSYEKL. The CDR3 DNA sequence: TGCGCCAGCAGCCATTTGGGTCATAACACAGATACGCAGTATTTT. Protein: CASSHLGHNTDTQYF.

CDR3 loop: CASTGQPLAEAFF. The CDR3 nucleotides are TGTGCCAGCACGGGACAGCCCCTGGCTGAAGCTTTCTTT. The chain recombines TRBV28 with TRBJ1-1; 7 bases line up with TRBD1. The junction had 8 bases not matched to a gene; V was cut back by 7 bases and J by 6 bases. Germline V CDR1 and CDR2: MDHEN, SYDVKM. CDR3 length: 13 residues. Supplemented by reference TRBV28 and TRBJ1-1, the full variable domain reads DVKVTQSSRYLVKRTGEKVFLECVQDMDHENMFWYRQDPGLGLRLIYFSYDVKMKEKGDIPEGYSVSREKKERFSLILESASTNQTSMYLCASTGQPLAEAFFGQGTRLTVV.

The chain recombines TRBV6-2 or TRBV6-3 with TRBJ1-1; 10 bases align to TRBD1. The length of the CDR3 is 15 residues. V lost 3 bases and J lost 1; bases outside the gene matches: 2. CDR1 is MNHEY, CDR2 SVGEGT, per germline. The CDR3 spells CASSYGTGANTEAFF. The CDR3 DNA follows: TGTGCCAGCAGTTATGGGACAGGGGCGAACACTGAAGCTTTCTTT.